Each of the 15 T cell receptor beta chains below was sequenced from the same sample in a study of cytomegalovirus exposure and HLA in healthy donors. Amplification used 60 Vbeta primers and 13 Jbeta primers. Sequenced by immunoSEQ multiplex PCR; TCRdb stores in-frame clones only, minus some. The table includes about 54,000 clones, approximately 82% detected once. The material sequenced was PBMCs. Receptors originate from a woman aged 18-29 years in good health and CMV-seronegative.

V gene TRBV6-5 combines with J gene TRBJ2-2; the D is unclear. Trimming removed 6 bases from V and 8 bases from J, with 7 bases in between. The CDR3 is 11 residues long. CDR1 is MNHEY, CDR2 SVGAGI, per germline. CDR3 residues: CASRSAGELFF. CDR3 nucleotide sequence: TGTGCCAGCAGATCCGCGGGGGAGCTGTTTTTT.

V is TRBV20-1 and J is TRBJ1-2; D is unresolved. The V gene lost 7 bases and the J gene lost 8 bases, with 14 bases spanning the gap. CDR3 size: 11 residues. Germline assignment: CDR1 DFQATT and CDR2 SNEGSKA (reference sequence). In DNA form, the CDR3 reads TGCAGTGTGCAGGTCCCCGTCGGCTACACCTTC. Its protein is CSVQVPVGYTF.

This sequence joins TRBV10-3 and TRBJ2-2; 9 nucleotides line up with TRBD1. The CDR3 runs to 14 residues. The V and J ends lost 11 bases and 5 bases, in that order; junction bases with no gene match: 9. CDR1 is ENHRY, CDR2 SYGVKD, per germline. The CDR3 here is CACMGQGNTGELFF. The DNA for the CDR3 is TGTGCCTGTATGGGACAGGGAAATACCGGGGAGCTGTTTTTT.

The J gene is TRBJ1-5, the V gene TRBV19; a possible D gene is TRBD1 (5 bases). Germline values: CDR1 LNHDA, CDR2 SQIVND (reference sequence). The CDR3 loop spans 14 amino acids. Trimming took 3 bases from V and 1 from J, leaving 7 bases between them. CDR3 coding DNA: TGTGCCAGTAGTATCCCAGGGAGCAATCAGCCCCAGCATTTT. It specifies CASSIPGSNQPQHF.

The J gene is TRBJ2-1, the V gene TRBV27; D is perhaps TRBD1 (5 bases). The germline V and J ends were trimmed by 2 bases and 5 bases, with 13 bases remaining between them. Looked up from germline, CDR1 is MNHEY and CDR2 is SMNVEV (reference sequence). The CDR3 consists of 15 residues. CDR3 sequence: CASSLVQEKDNEQFF. In nucleotides, the CDR3 is TGTGCCAGCAGTTTAGTACAGGAAAAGGACAATGAGCAGTTCTTC.

The chain recombines TRBV19 with TRBJ2-3, with 11 bases lining up with TRBD2. This CDR3 is 15 amino acids long. Per germline, CDR1 LNHDA and CDR2 SQIVND (reference sequence). V lost 8 bases and J lost 4; bases outside the gene matches: 8. This CDR3 is CASGSGRASSDTQYF. DNA for the CDR3: TGTGCCAGTGGTAGCGGGAGGGCCTCATCAGATACGCAGTATTTT.

The chain joins TRBV27 to TRBJ2-7; weak D call: TRBD1 (5 bases). This CDR3 spans 13 amino acids. Germline V CDR1 and CDR2: MNHEY, SMNVEV (reference sequence). Trimming removed 6 bases at V and 2 bases at J, with 11 bases between. Here the CDR3 DNA reads TGTGCCAGCAGCCTCGACAGCACCTACGAGCAGTACTTC. It specifies CASSLDSTYEQYF.

The chain employs TRBV7-2 and TRBJ1-6, with D perhaps TRBD1 (6 bases). CDR1 and CDR2 (germline): SGHTA, FQGNSA. CDR3 length equals 14 residues. The V end lost 5 bases, the J end lost 10 bases, and 15 bases lay between the germline ends. The CDR3 DNA reads TGTGCCAGCAGCCCGCAAGGGGGGGACTCACCCCTCCACTTT. Translation gives CASSPQGGDSPLHF.

The chain couples TRBV6-5 to TRBJ2-1; TRBD2 matches at 10 bases. CDR3 length equals 14 residues. With V trimmed by 8 bases and J by 1 base, 2 bases remained unmatched. CDR1 is MNHEY and CDR2 is SVGAGI in the germline V gene. The CDR3 spells CASFSGRSYNEQFF. DNA of the CDR3: TGTGCCAGCTTTAGCGGGAGGTCCTACAATGAGCAGTTCTTC.

V is TRBV28 and J is TRBJ1-2; D call uncertain. CDR1 is MDHEN, CDR2 SYDVKM, per germline. V was cut by 5 bases and J by 4 bases, with 14 bases left in between. The CDR3 length is 14 residues. The CDR3 sequence is CASSIPWELYGYTF. The CDR3 DNA is TGTGCCAGCAGTATTCCATGGGAGCTCTATGGCTACACCTTC.

This clone was seen only once. The chain couples TRBV30 to TRBJ1-4; no definite D call. From germline, CDR1 is GTSNPN and CDR2 SVGIG (reference sequence). V shed 0 bases and J shed 7 bases, with 9 bases lying between them. The length of the CDR3 is 13 residues. The CDR3 sequence is CAWSVRWSEKLFF. The CDR3 DNA sequence: TGTGCCTGGAGTGTACGTTGGAGTGAAAAACTGTTTTTT.

The CDR3 loop reads CASSSGQGPQETQYF. CDR3 in DNA: TGTGCCAGCAGTTCGGGACAGGGTCCTCAAGAGACCCAGTACTTC. The chain has TRBV27 and TRBJ2-5; 9 nucleotides match TRBD1. Trimming took 4 bases from V and 2 from J; bases not matched to a gene: 5. Germline V gene sequence: CDR1 MNHEY, CDR2 SMNVEV (reference sequence). The CDR3 runs to 15 residues.

The chain is built from TRBV11-2 and TRBJ2-2; 7 nucleotides line up with TRBD2. V lost 4 bases, J lost 8 bases, and 10 bases stayed unmatched. The CDR3 totals 15 residues. Germline CDR1 and CDR2: SGHAT and FQNNGV. The DNA for the CDR3 is TGTGCCAGCAGCTCACTCCGGAAGGGAGGGGGGGAGCTGTTTTTT. Protein: CASSSLRKGGGELFF.

Only one count was recorded for this clone. V is TRBV27 and J is TRBJ1-4, with 9 bases fitting TRBD1. CDR1 and CDR2 from the germline V gene are MNHEY and SMNVEV (reference sequence). V dropped 3 bases and J dropped 8; count of bases not matched to a gene: 4. This CDR3 is 14 amino acids long. The DNA for the CDR3 is TGTGCCAGCAGTTTTACAGGGGGCATCGAAAAACTGTTTTTT. Protein sequence: CASSFTGGIEKLFF.

This chain links TRBV7-9 with TRBJ2-7; 16 positions agree with TRBD2. Germline V gene lookup returns CDR1 SEHNR and CDR2 FQNEAQ (reference sequence). Trimming cost V 5 bases and J 4 bases; bases outside gene matches: 14. The CDR3 has 19 amino acids. In nucleotides, the CDR3 is TGTGCCAGCAGCCCCCCCGGGACTAGCGGGAGGGCCCAGATGTACGAGCAGTACTTC. This encodes CASSPPGTSGRAQMYEQYF.